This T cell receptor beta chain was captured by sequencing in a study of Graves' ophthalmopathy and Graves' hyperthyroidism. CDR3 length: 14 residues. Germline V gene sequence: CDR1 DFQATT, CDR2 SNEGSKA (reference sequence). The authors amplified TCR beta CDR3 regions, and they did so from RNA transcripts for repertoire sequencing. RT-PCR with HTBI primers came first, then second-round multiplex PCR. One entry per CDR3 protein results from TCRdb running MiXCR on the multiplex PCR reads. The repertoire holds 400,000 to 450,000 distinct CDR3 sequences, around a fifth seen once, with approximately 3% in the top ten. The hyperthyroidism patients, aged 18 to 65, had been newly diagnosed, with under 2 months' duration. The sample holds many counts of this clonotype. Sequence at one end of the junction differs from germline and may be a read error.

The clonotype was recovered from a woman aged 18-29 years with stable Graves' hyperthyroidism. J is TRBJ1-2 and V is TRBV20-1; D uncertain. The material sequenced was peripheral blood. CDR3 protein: CSAGDLQSTYGYTF. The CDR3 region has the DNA TGCAGTGCTGGAGATTTACAGAGTACTTATGGCTACACCTTC.